This TCR beta chain is drawn from a study of cytomegalovirus exposure and HLA in healthy donors. Study in general: Tens of millions of unique TCR sequences came from HLA-typed donors in an early release. The study's findings and limits: V- and J-gene trimming in TCR beta was tied to a missense DCLRE1C variant by an analysis performed later. According to a later analysis, most TCR beta chains associated with CMV appeared HLA-restricted.

Germline V gene data show CDR1 as SEHNR and CDR2 as FQNEAQ (reference sequence). CDR3 size: 14 residues. Trimming cost V 4 bases and J 4 bases; bases outside gene matches: 6. The PCR had 60 Vbeta and 13 Jbeta primers. Original processing notes: Among the unique TCR beta chains that a later analysis counted, about 79 million in all, roughly 9.9 million were shared. The method was immunoSEQ multiplex PCR; TCRdb's version includes in-frame clones alone and lacks a portion of them. The DNA gave D and trimming, while V, J and clone size come from that table. The sample has approximately 150,000 clones, about 70% seen once. Concerning this clone: Its antigen remains unknown.

This clonotype was sampled from a woman between 40 and 50 years old in good health and CMV-seronegative. The chain joins TRBV7-9 to TRBJ2-5, with 7 positions matching TRBD2. The source material was PBMCs. CDR3 loop: CASSSRGSGETQYF. The DNA for the CDR3 is TGTGCCAGCAGCTCGCGGGGGAGCGGAGAGACCCAGTACTTC.